These 14 T cell receptor beta chains originate from one sample sequenced in a study of CD8+ T cells in alopecia areata (dated by TCRdb to between 2017 and 2018). The library was obtained by the immunoSEQ multiplex PCR assay. RNA was extracted from all samples and reverse transcribed into cDNA, which served as template for TCR sequencing. TCRdb provides this immuneACCESS table in a form limited to in-frame rearrangements. Some clones are lacking; in checked studies, under half of them reflect an unresolved V gene, and why the rest are absent is not known. For this sample there are some 210,000 clones; just over 65% appear just once. The leading ten clones occupy more than 1% of the sample. Explained via the paper, the treatment or condition label denotes: oral pan-JAK inhibitor, 5-10 mg twice daily. The source material was CD4+ T cells sorted from blood, sampled at approximately week 45, from a patient treated with tofacitinib. These TCRs come from a human donor with alopecia areata.

The rearrangement uses TRBV7-8 and TRBJ2-1, with a possible D match to TRBD1 (5 bases). In germline, CDR1 is SGHVS, CDR2 FQNEAQ. V lost 4 bases and J lost 10, with 14 bases in between. CDR3 size: 13 residues. The CDR3 coding sequence is TGTGCCAGCAGCTACGACTTGACAGCCGAGCAGTTCTTC. Amino acid sequence: CASSYDLTAEQFF.

On this clone itself: This sample includes further DNA sequences coding for the same CDR3. The V and J genes are TRBV4-3 and TRBJ2-5, with 8 bases identical to TRBD1. CDR3 length: 13 amino acids. V dropped 2 bases and J dropped 5; count of bases not matched to a gene: 1. Germline CDR1 and CDR2: LGHNA and YSLEER. The CDR3 reads CASSQQGAETQYF. The CDR3 coding sequence is TGCGCCAGCAGCCAACAGGGGGCTGAGACCCAGTACTTC.

The chain carries TRBV9 and TRBJ2-1, with unresolved D. V lost 3 bases to trimming and J lost 6 bases, with 4 bases between them. In germline, CDR1 is SGDLS, CDR2 YYNGEE. The CDR3 contains 11 residues. In nucleotides, the CDR3 is TGTGCCAGCAGCGGAAGCAATGAGCAGTTCTTC. Translated: CASSGSNEQFF.

This clone has a handful of counts. This sequence joins TRBV5-5 and TRBJ1-6; the D gene is possibly TRBD1 (5 bases). Germline CDR1 and CDR2: SGHKS and YYEKEE (reference sequence). The CDR3 runs 14 residues. V shed 4 bases and J shed 5 bases, with 10 bases lying between them. CDR3: CASSPGRNNSPLHF. CDR3 nucleotide sequence: TGTGCCAGCAGCCCGGGACGGAATAATTCACCCCTCCACTTT. The complete variable domain, with remaining parts taken from reference TRBV5-5 and TRBJ1-6, reads DAGVTQSPTHLIKTRGQQVTLRCSPISGHKSVSWYQQVLGQGPQFIFQYYEKEERGRGNFPDRFSARQFPNYSSELNVNALLLGDSALYLCASSPGRNNSPLHFGNGTRLTVT.

This chain uses TRBV29-1 with TRBJ1-2; tentatively, D is TRBD1 (5 bases). CDR3 length: 12 amino acids. Germline CDR1 and CDR2: SQVTM and ANQGSEA. V was trimmed by 8 bases and J by 6 bases, leaving 16 bases between them. The chain's CDR3 is CSHGDASNGYTF. Here the CDR3 DNA reads TGCAGCCATGGGGACGCTTCCAATGGCTACACCTTC.

The chain joins TRBV5-1 to TRBJ1-2; D is uncertain. The CDR3 has 13 amino acids. CDR1 is SGHRS, CDR2 YFSETQ, per germline. V was pared by 0 bases and J by 8 bases, with 11 bases between. CDR3 sequence: CASSLEDGGGYTF. Here the CDR3 DNA reads TGCGCCAGCAGCTTGGAGGATGGAGGAGGCTACACCTTC.

The chain is built from TRBV4-2 and TRBJ2-3; the D gene is possibly TRBD1 (6 bases). Germline CDR1 LGHNA, CDR2 YNFKEQ. Trimming removed 1 base from V and 6 bases from J, with 14 bases in between. This CDR3 has 15 residues. The CDR3 DNA follows: TGTGCCAGCAGCCAAGGAGGACAGATTCGTGATACGCAGTATTTT. Amino acids: CASSQGGQIRDTQYF.

This clone was counted ten times or more. The chain recombines TRBV7-2 with TRBJ2-3; tentatively, D is TRBD2 (6 bases). The germline V gene has CDR1 SGHTA and CDR2 FQGNSA. The V gene lost 4 bases and the J gene lost 5 bases, with 22 bases spanning the gap. The CDR3 loop spans 17 amino acids. The DNA for the CDR3 is TGTGCCAGCAGCTCAGCTGGAGGGCGGGCCGGTAAAGATACGCAGTATTTT. It is translated as CASSSAGGRAGKDTQYF.

This clone was seen only a few times. V and J are TRBV15 and TRBJ1-5, with unresolved D. The CDR3 spans 16 residues. Deletions cut 8 bases from V and 1 base from J, with 18 bases between. Germline V gene lookup returns CDR1 LNHNV and CDR2 YYDKDF (reference sequence). DNA of the CDR3: TGTGCCACCGCCCGAAAGTTCGGTGGAAGCAATCAGCCCCAGCATTTT. It codes for CATARKFGGSNQPQHF.

The gene calls are TRBV29-1 and TRBJ1-1; possible D gene TRBD1, 5 bases. The CDR3 has 13 residues. Germline V gene data show CDR1 as SQVTM and CDR2 as ANQGSEA. The ends were cut back, 3 bases at V and 1 base at J, with 9 bases in the middle. CDR3 loop: CSVEEQENTEAFF. As DNA, the CDR3 is TGCAGCGTTGAGGAACAGGAGAACACTGAAGCTTTCTTT. The whole variable domain, filled in from reference TRBV29-1 and TRBJ1-1, reads SAVISQKPSRDICQRGTSLTIQCQVDSQVTMMFWYRQQPGQSLTLIATANQGSEATYESGFVIDKFPISRPNLTFSTLTVSNMSPEDSSIYLCSVEEQENTEAFFGQGTRLTVV.

The V and J genes are TRBV29-1 and TRBJ1-1; D not resolved. From germline, CDR1 is SQVTM and CDR2 ANQGSEA. Trimming stripped 6 bases from V and 3 bases from J, with 14 bases between. The CDR3 is made up of 13 amino acids. The CDR3: CSVVRVLDTEAFF. CDR3 sequence (DNA): TGCAGCGTGGTTAGAGTTTTGGACACTGAAGCTTTCTTT. The full variable domain, its missing parts supplied by reference TRBV29-1 and TRBJ1-1, is SAVISQKPSRDICQRGTSLTIQCQVDSQVTMMFWYRQQPGQSLTLIATANQGSEATYESGFVIDKFPISRPNLTFSTLTVSNMSPEDSSIYLCSVVRVLDTEAFFGQGTRLTVV.

J is TRBJ2-3 and V is TRBV29-1, with no clear D. V was shortened by 4 bases and J by 6 bases, with 11 bases between the two germline ends. This CDR3 has 12 residues. From germline, CDR1 is SQVTM and CDR2 ANQGSEA. The DNA for the CDR3 is TGCAGCGTTGTTCGGCAAGGGGATACGCAGTATTTT. Protein: CSVVRQGDTQYF.

The chain combines TRBV28 with TRBJ2-1; 13 bases match TRBD2. Germline V lookup: CDR1 MDHEN, CDR2 SYDVKM. With 6 bases clipped from V and 9 bases from J, the junction kept 8 bases outside the gene matches. CDR3 length: 15 amino acids. Here the CDR3 reads CASRSTSGGDTEQFF. CDR3 DNA: TGTGCCAGCAGGTCTACTAGCGGGGGGGACACTGAGCAGTTCTTC.

The rearrangement links TRBV7-2 to TRBJ1-1; the D gene is possibly TRBD1 (6 bases). This CDR3 has 15 amino acids. The V gene lost 3 bases and the J gene lost 3 bases, with 14 bases spanning the gap. CDR1 and CDR2 from the germline V gene are SGHTA and FQGNSA. The DNA of the CDR3 is TGTGCCAGCAGCTTTGAACCTACAGGGTACACTGAAGCTTTCTTT. This gives the protein CASSFEPTGYTEAFF.